These T cell receptor beta chains were read from a single sample in a study of CD8+ T cells in alopecia areata. TCRdb keeps only in-frame clones here, not all; method: immunoSEQ multiplex PCR. The table has 250,000 to 300,000 clones, roughly 64% seen once; the top ten hold around 1.8%. The material sequenced was CD4+ T cells sorted from blood, taken at week 24, from a patient treated with tofacitinib. These receptors came from a human donor with alopecia areata. Both conserved end residues are part of each CDR3. Fields, in order: clone size, D gene, V gene, J gene, CDR3 protein, CDR3 DNA. The D gene is left open where the match is weak. Expanded clones are given a class, and other clones once, few, many or no size at all.

.,.,TRBV2,TRBJ2-3,CASCGVSTDTQYF,TGTGCCTCGTGCGGTGTCAGCACAGATACGCAGTATTTT
.,.,TRBV4-1,TRBJ1-1,CASSQLGLLNTEAFF,TGCGCCAGCAGCCAGCTAGGTCTCTTGAACACTGAAGCTTTCTTT
.,TRBD1,TRBV10-3,TRBJ2-1,CAISGGQGDEQFF,TGTGCCATCAGTGGAGGACAGGGGGATGAGCAGTTCTTC
.,.,TRBV2,TRBJ1-2,CASSGVGRTSQANYGYTF,TGTGCCAGCAGTGGGGTCGGCAGGACATCCCAAGCTAACTATGGCTACACCTTC
.,.,TRBV6-5,TRBJ2-3,CASSSIDTQYF,TGTGCCAGCAGCTCTATAGATACGCAGTATTTT
few,TRBD1,TRBV18,TRBJ1-6,CASSPGTGDNSPLHF,TGTGCCAGCTCACCCGGGACAGGGGATAATTCACCCCTCCACTTT
.,.,TRBV9,TRBJ1-2,CASSLGVRQGGYTF,TGTGCCAGCAGCCTTGGAGTCAGGCAGGGTGGCTACACCTTC
.,TRBD1,TRBV5-4,TRBJ1-1,CASSLAGTGVHSMNTEAFF,TGTGCCAGCAGCTTGGCTGGGACAGGTGTACATTCCATGAACACTGAAGCTTTCTTT
few,.,TRBV2,TRBJ1-5,CASSVGGNQPQHF,TGTGCCAGCAGTGTAGGGGGAAATCAGCCCCAGCATTTT
.,TRBD1,TRBV2,TRBJ2-6,CASSSDRAGANVLTF,TGTGCCAGCAGTTCAGACAGGGCTGGGGCCAACGTCCTGACTTTC
.,TRBD2,TRBV5-1,TRBJ2-3,CASSLRGASGASSTDTQYF,TGCGCCAGCAGCTTACGCGGGGCTAGCGGGGCCTCTAGCACAGATACGCAGTATTTT
.,.,TRBV5-1,TRBJ2-6,CASSLEGSGANVLTF,TGCGCCAGCAGCTTGGAGGGGTCTGGGGCCAACGTCCTGACTTTC
.,TRBD1,TRBV25-1,TRBJ1-6,CASRDLRGNNSPLHF,TGTGCCAGCAGGGATCTCAGGGGGAATAATTCACCCCTCCACTTT
.,.,TRBV28,TRBJ2-3,CASCKWGDTDTQYF,TGTGCCAGCTGTAAGTGGGGGGACACAGATACGCAGTATTTT
few,.,TRBV7-2,TRBJ1-2,CASSPARNYGYTF,TGTGCCAGCAGCCCCGCTAGAAACTATGGCTACACCTTC
.,.,TRBV6-5,TRBJ2-5,CASSSFPRRGQETQYF,TGTGCCAGCAGTTCCTTCCCGAGAAGGGGACAAGAGACCCAGTACTTC
once,.,TRBV29-1,TRBJ1-2,CSVDRGDYGYTF,TGCAGCGTTGACAGGGGAGACTATGGCTACACCTTC
few,.,TRBV11-2,TRBJ2-4,CASSLDQKNIQYF,TGTGCCAGCAGCTTAGATCAGAAAAACATTCAGTACTTC
.,.,TRBV4-2,TRBJ2-7,CASSQDIGYYEQYF,TGTGCCAGCAGCCAAGATATAGGGTATTACGAGCAGTACTTC
.,.,TRBV4-3,TRBJ2-2,CASSRSETGELFF,TGCGCCAGCAGCCGTTCGGAAACCGGGGAGCTGTTTTTT
few,TRBD1,TRBV30,TRBJ1-2,CAWTDRAGGYTF,TGTGCCTGGACGGACAGGGCAGGAGGCTACACCTTC
.,TRBD1,TRBV30,TRBJ1-6,CAWILGQGGGSPLHF,TGTGCCTGGATCCTCGGACAGGGCGGGGGATCACCCCTCCACTTT
few,.,TRBV2,TRBJ1-2,CASSKDINYGYTF,TGTGCCAGCAGCAAGGACATTAACTATGGCTACACCTTC
.,.,TRBV6-5,TRBJ1-6,CASSTQNSPLHF,TGTGCCAGCAGCACACAGAATTCACCCCTCCACTTT
.,.,TRBV6-4,TRBJ1-2,CASSLPCWYGYTF,TGTGCCAGCAGCCTACCCTGTTGGTATGGCTACACCTTC
once,.,TRBV18,TRBJ1-5,CASSDRTENQPQHF,TGTGCCAGCTCAGATAGGACCGAAAATCAGCCCCAGCATTTT
.,.,TRBV5-1,TRBJ2-7,CASARQSINSYEQYF,TGCGCCAGCGCACGACAGTCTATCAACTCCTACGAGCAGTACTTC
.,.,TRBV4-1,TRBJ2-5,CASSRNLATQETQYF,TGCGCCAGCAGCCGGAATCTAGCGACCCAAGAGACCCAGTACTTC
few,.,TRBV15,TRBJ2-6,CATRGRETSGANVLTF,TGTGCCACCAGGGGCAGGGAGACTTCTGGGGCCAACGTCCTGACTTTC